Below are 25 T cell receptor beta chains sequenced from a single sample in a study of beta chain features in type 1 diabetes (dated by TCRdb to the late 2010s). Library preparation employed the immunoSEQ multiplex PCR assay. The entire isolated RNA was reverse transcribed using the High Capacity cDNA Reverse Transcription Kit, and thus expressed TCRB transcripts were sequenced. TCRdb's version of the immuneACCESS table is confined to in-frame rearrangements and falls short of the full clone set. An unresolved V gene accounts for under half of the shortfall where checked; the remainder is of unknown origin. Across this sample there are some 200,000 clones, with about a sixth seen only once. The ten largest clones represent less than 0.09% of the sample. The antigens these receptors bind are not known. General findings and caveats noted by the study authors: A moderate but significant shortening of TCRB CDR3 length was observed in type 1 diabetes patients in all four CD4+ subsets.

Sample: naive CD4+ T cells from blood. The label giving this sample's cell subset or site can be read as: true naive CD4+ T cells. The receptors here all came from a young man with type 1 diabetes.

In this sample, this clone turned up a few times. The chain couples TRBV29-1 to TRBJ2-5; D perhaps matches TRBD1 (6 bases). Per germline, CDR1 SQVTM and CDR2 ANQGSEA. The CDR3 has 12 residues. V lost 5 bases, J lost 5 bases, and 12 bases lay in between. Here the CDR3 DNA reads TGCAGCGTTCGGACCCAGGGGGAGACCCAGTACTTC. Encoded protein: CSVRTQGETQYF.

The chain joins TRBV19 to TRBJ2-3; TRBD2 agrees at 8 bases. V shed 3 bases and J 8 bases; nucleotides not matched to a gene: 19. CDR3 length: 18 residues. Germline lookup yields CDR1 LNHDA and CDR2 SQIVND (reference sequence). The CDR3 sequence is CASSILMGVTSGRGTQYF. As DNA, the CDR3 is TGTGCCAGTAGTATTTTGATGGGAGTAACTAGCGGCCGGGGTACGCAGTATTTT.

This chain links TRBV29-1 with TRBJ2-5; the match to TRBD1 covers 8 bases. The CDR3 contains 11 residues. Germline CDR1 is SQVTM and CDR2 is ANQGSEA. With V trimmed by 7 bases and J by 6 bases, 4 bases remained unmatched. The CDR3 bases are TGCAGCGCTGGACAGGGTCAGACCCAGTACTTC. Protein sequence: CSAGQGQTQYF. The full variable domain, completed using reference TRBV29-1 and TRBJ2-5, is SAVISQKPSRDICQRGTSLTIQCQVDSQVTMMFWYRQQPGQSLTLIATANQGSEATYESGFVIDKFPISRPNLTFSTLTVSNMSPEDSSIYLCSAGQGQTQYFGPGTRLLVL.

The chain joins TRBV11-1 to TRBJ2-1; a possible D gene is TRBD2 (5 bases). Trimming cost V 5 bases and J 7 bases, with 12 bases left between them. From germline, CDR1 is SGHAT and CDR2 FQDESV (reference sequence). This CDR3 is built from 13 residues. CDR3 nucleotide sequence: TGTGCCAGCAGCCCCCAGACTACGAATGAGCAGTTCTTC. It specifies CASSPQTTNEQFF. Variable domain in full (rest from reference TRBV11-1 and TRBJ2-1): EAEVAQSPRYKITEKSQAVAFWCDPISGHATLYWYRQILGQGPELLVQFQDESVVDDSQLPKDRFSAERLKGVDSTLKIQPAELGDSAMYLCASSPQTTNEQFFGPGTRLTVL.

V is TRBV29-1 and J is TRBJ2-3, with 9 nucleotides matching TRBD1. CDR1 and CDR2 (germline): SQVTM, ANQGSEA. This CDR3 is 13 amino acids long. With V trimmed by 4 bases and J by 3 bases, 2 bases remained unmatched. The CDR3, as DNA: TGCAGCGTTGCGGACAGGGGAACAGATACGCAGTATTTT. Translating it yields CSVADRGTDTQYF.

This clone was seen a handful of times. The chain has TRBV27 and TRBJ2-4, with TRBD2 matching over 8 bases. In germline, CDR1 is MNHEY, CDR2 SMNVEV (reference sequence). Trimming cost V 5 bases and J 10 bases; bases outside gene matches: 10. CDR3 length: 14 amino acids. CDR3 loop: CASSGGGLGVIQYF. As DNA, the CDR3 is TGTGCCAGCAGTGGCGGGGGACTAGGGGTTATTCAGTACTTC.

The CDR3 sequence: CASSPPGSASSYEQYF. The DNA of the CDR3 is TGTGCCAGTAGTCCTCCGGGCAGCGCGAGCTCCTACGAGCAGTACTTC. This rearrangement joins TRBV19 to TRBJ2-7; no definite D call. The ends were cut back, 5 bases at V and 0 bases at J, with 17 bases in the middle. Germline V gene sequence: CDR1 LNHDA, CDR2 SQIVND (reference sequence). The CDR3 runs 16 residues. Complete variable domain (other parts from reference TRBV19 and TRBJ2-7): DGGITQSPKYLFRKEGQNVTLSCEQNLNHDAMYWYRQDPGQGLRLIYYSQIVNDFQKGDIAEGYSVSREKKESFPLTVTSAQKNPTAFYLCASSPPGSASSYEQYFGPGTRLTVT.

This clone was seen a handful of times. The J gene is TRBJ2-7, the V gene TRBV7-6; D not certain. CDR3 length: 14 amino acids. CDR1 and CDR2 (germline): SGHVS, FNYEAQ. Trimming took off 3 bases at V and 5 bases at J, with 14 bases between the two ends. The CDR3 sequence: CASSFSITADEQYF. The CDR3 nucleotides are TGTGCCAGCAGCTTCTCAATAACGGCAGACGAGCAGTACTTC.

Concerning this clone: Other DNA sequences in the same sample also yield this CDR3. The chain carries TRBV29-1 and TRBJ2-5, with unresolved D. The CDR3 is made up of 12 amino acids. V lost 7 bases and J lost 1, with 10 bases in between. The germline CDR1 and CDR2 sequences are SQVTM and ANQGSEA. The CDR3 region is CSGWGPQETQYF. CDR3 DNA sequence: TGCAGCGGCTGGGGTCCCCAAGAGACCCAGTACTTC.

The chain couples TRBV7-2 to TRBJ2-3; D ambiguous. Looked up from germline, CDR1 is SGHTA and CDR2 is FQGNSA. This CDR3 has 14 residues. V lost 5 bases, J lost 2 bases, and 11 bases lay in between. The CDR3 bases are TGTGCCAGCAGCGCCCAAAGCTCCACAGATACGCAGTATTTT. Amino acids: CASSAQSSTDTQYF. Full variable domain (outside the CDR3, taken from reference TRBV7-2 and TRBJ2-3): GAGVSQSPSNKVTEKGKDVELRCDPISGHTALYWYRQSLGQGLEFLIYFQGNSAPDKSGLPSDRFSAERTGGSVSTLTIQRTQQEDSAVYLCASSAQSSTDTQYFGPGTRLTVL.

The gene calls are TRBV7-2 and TRBJ2-5, with 8 bases that match TRBD2. This CDR3 spans 15 amino acids. Germline V CDR1 and CDR2: SGHTA, FQGNSA. The V segment lost 5 bases and the J segment 5 bases; nucleotides outside the gene matches: 10. The CDR3 reads CASSPISGRYETQYF. The DNA for the CDR3 is TGTGCCAGCAGCCCGATCAGCGGGAGATACGAGACCCAGTACTTC.

V and J are TRBV18 and TRBJ2-3; D ambiguous. The V end lost 2 bases, the J end lost 2 bases, and 8 bases lay between the germline ends. The CDR3 has 14 residues. Germline CDR1 reads KGHSH; CDR2 reads LQKENI. The CDR3 nucleotides read TGTGCCAGCTCACCAAACGGCTTCACAGATACGCAGTATTTT. Translating gives CASSPNGFTDTQYF.

The sample holds a few counts of this clone. The chain carries TRBV29-1 and TRBJ1-5; tentative D call: TRBD1 (5 bases). From germline, CDR1 is SQVTM and CDR2 ANQGSEA. This CDR3 region has 14 residues. Trimming took 6 bases from V and 0 from J, leaving 12 bases between them. The CDR3 DNA follows: TGCAGCGTGAACCAGGGAAATAGCAATCAGCCCCAGCATTTT. This codes for CSVNQGNSNQPQHF.

The chain has TRBV30 and TRBJ1-2; possible D gene TRBD1, 6 bases. The length of the CDR3 is 16 residues. V lost 5 bases and J 7 bases, leaving 26 bases between the germline ends. Per the germline V gene, CDR1 is GTSNPN and CDR2 is SVGIG (reference sequence). The CDR3 DNA is TGTGCCTGGCTCGGACCAACAGGGCCGGGCGCGAGTGGCTACACCTTC. It encodes CAWLGPTGPGASGYTF.

The rearrangement links TRBV14 to TRBJ2-4; D perhaps matches TRBD2 (5 bases). The CDR3 is 16 residues long. Germline V gives CDR1 SGHDN, CDR2 FVKESK. The ends were cut back, 4 bases at V and 6 bases at J, with 19 bases in the middle. CDR3 nucleotides: TGTGCCAGCAGCCTAAGTGTGGGCCTAGCCGGAAACATTCAGTACTTC. Its translation is CASSLSVGLAGNIQYF.

V usage is TRBV5-1 and J usage is TRBJ2-5, with D possibly being TRBD1 (6 bases). V was pared by 4 bases and J by 7 bases, with 20 bases between. The germline V gene has CDR1 SGHRS and CDR2 YFSETQ. The CDR3 is made up of 15 amino acids. Written as DNA, the CDR3 is TGCGCCAGCAGCCCGGACGGACAGCCACAGGTGACCCAGTACTTC. This translates into CASSPDGQPQVTQYF.

Concerning this clone itself: The junction shows a germline mismatch at one end, possibly a read error. V gene TRBV2 combines with J gene TRBJ2-5; possibly TRBD1 or TRBD2 for D (6 bases each). This CDR3 has 13 amino acids. Germline CDR1 reads SNHLY; CDR2 reads FYNNEI. CDR3 residues: CASTEGGQETQYF. The CDR3 DNA sequence: TGTGCCAGCACTGAAGGGGGGCAAGAGACCCAGTACTTC.

V is TRBV7-9 and J is TRBJ2-1; D is possibly TRBD1 (5 bases). The V and J ends lost 4 bases and 0 bases respectively, with 13 bases between them. Germline lookup yields CDR1 SEHNR and CDR2 FQNEAQ (reference sequence). This CDR3 is 16 amino acids long. CDR3 sequence reads: CASSSLRGSSYNEQFF. CDR3 DNA: TGTGCCAGCAGCTCCCTTAGGGGCAGCTCCTACAATGAGCAGTTCTTC.

Only a few counts were recorded for this clone. This chain links TRBV19 with TRBJ2-5; the D gene is possibly TRBD1 (6 bases). The CDR3 consists of 15 residues. Germline V gene lookup returns CDR1 LNHDA and CDR2 SQIVND (reference sequence). Trimming took off 8 bases at V and 1 base at J, with 17 bases between the two ends. CDR3 nucleotide sequence: TGTGCCAGTTTACCGGGACACCAATCCCAAGAGACCCAGTACTTC. This encodes CASLPGHQSQETQYF.

The V gene is TRBV4-1, the J gene TRBJ1-1, with D tentatively TRBD1 (6 bases). Germline CDR1 reads MGHRA; CDR2 reads YSYEKL. Trimming removed 0 bases from V and 0 bases from J, with 11 bases in between. The CDR3 runs to 16 residues. CDR3 in amino acids: CASSQDKGGLNTEAFF. The CDR3 DNA reads TGCGCCAGCAGCCAAGATAAGGGGGGACTGAACACTGAAGCTTTCTTT.

The CDR3 nucleotides are TGTGCCAGCCTCCCCGACCAGGGTAACTATGGCTACACCTTC. Encoded protein: CASLPDQGNYGYTF. The chain couples TRBV25-1 to TRBJ1-2; D is possibly TRBD1 (5 bases). Trimming stripped 8 bases from V and 1 base from J, with 14 bases between. The CDR3 spans 14 residues. Looked up from germline, CDR1 is MGHDK and CDR2 is SYGVNS.

The chain is built from TRBV29-1 and TRBJ2-5, with TRBD1 matching over 10 bases. The V segment lost 5 bases and the J segment 1 base; nucleotides outside the gene matches: 4. The germline gives CDR1 SQVTM, CDR2 ANQGSEA. CDR3 length: 14 amino acids. The chain's CDR3 is CSVQRTGGQETQYF. The CDR3 DNA follows: TGCAGCGTTCAACGGACAGGGGGCCAAGAGACCCAGTACTTC.

This clone was seen a few times. The chain joins TRBV9 to TRBJ2-1, with D uncertain. Trimming took off 0 bases at V and 2 bases at J, with 12 bases between the two ends. The CDR3 is 16 amino acids. Germline V gene sequence: CDR1 SGDLS, CDR2 YYNGEE. The CDR3 sequence: CASSVVRVGTYNEQFF. CDR3 coding DNA: TGTGCCAGCAGCGTAGTTAGGGTTGGGACCTACAATGAGCAGTTCTTC. Drawing the rest from reference TRBV9 and TRBJ2-1, the complete variable domain is DSGVTQTPKHLITATGQRVTLRCSPRSGDLSVYWYQQSLDQGLQFLIQYYNGEERAKGNILERFSAQQFPDLHSELNLSSLELGDSALYFCASSVVRVGTYNEQFFGPGTRLTVL.

This clone came up a few times. The rearrangement joins TRBV5-1 to TRBJ2-7; 7 bases agree with TRBD2. V lost 0 bases and J lost 4; bases outside the gene matches: 10. The CDR3 covers 16 residues. Germline V lookup: CDR1 SGHRS, CDR2 YFSETQ. CDR3 loop: CASSLAWSSGHYEQYF. The CDR3 DNA reads as TGCGCCAGCAGCTTGGCCTGGTCTAGCGGTCATTACGAGCAGTACTTC.

V usage is TRBV28 and J usage is TRBJ2-1; 7 nucleotides agree with TRBD1. CDR3 size: 15 residues. J gave up 5 bases and V 5 bases, and 9 bases lay outside the gene matches. CDR1 and CDR2 from the germline V gene are MDHEN and SYDVKM. CDR3 DNA: TGTGCCAGCAGTCCTAACAGGGGAGAGGACAATGAGCAGTTCTTC. Translating it yields CASSPNRGEDNEQFF.